This T cell receptor (beta chain) came from a study of CD8 T cells in ankylosing spondylitis. Regarding the study as a whole: Reportedly, significant enrichment of disease-linked clones occurred in matched ankylosing spondylitis synovial fluid. Clones that were linked to disease were CD8+ and were relatively rare in peripheral blood.

Germline lookup yields CDR1 SGHRS and CDR2 YFSETQ. Trimming at V came to 2 bases and at J to 2 bases, leaving 2 bases not matched to a gene. This CDR3 is built from 14 residues. TCRdb passed the 5' RACE reads through MiXCR, listing each CDR3 protein once. The sample includes approximately 60,000 distinct CDR3 sequences, 6.2% of them seen just once. Turning to this clonotype: What it binds is unknown.

Source material: synovial fluid, either unsorted or a sorted T cell fraction (not recorded which). The chain has TRBV5-1 and TRBJ2-3; 7 bases line up with TRBD2. The clonotype comes from a male donor with ankylosing spondylitis. CDR3: CASSLRGDTDTQYF. CDR3 DNA sequence: TGCGCCAGCAGCTTACGGGGGGACACAGATACGCAGTATTTT.